This record looks at one T cell receptor beta chain sequence and its context. The PCR contained 60 Vbeta and 13 Jbeta primers. Per the original methods: In a later analysis, 10 million to 11 million of approximately 81 million unique beta chains occurred in at least two donors. Data came from immunoSEQ multiplex PCR; TCRdb stores just in-frame clones and leaves some out. The V and J calls and clone size come from that table; D and trimming were worked out from the DNA. The table lists approximately 110,000 clones, about 83% of them singletons, with approximately 5.1% in the top ten. The data derive from a study of cytomegalovirus exposure and HLA in healthy donors. The CDR3 extends over 15 amino acids. The germline CDR1 and CDR2 sequences are LNHNV and YYDKDF (reference sequence). Trimming pared 1 base from V and 6 bases from J, leaving 15 bases between.

The clonotype was recovered from a female donor in good health and CMV-seropositive. The chain links TRBV15 to TRBJ1-2; D perhaps matches TRBD1 (5 bases). Input material: PBMCs. The CDR3 region is CATSRADGGGNGYTF. CDR3 coding DNA: TGTGCCACCAGCAGAGCGGACGGGGGAGGAAATGGCTACACCTTC.